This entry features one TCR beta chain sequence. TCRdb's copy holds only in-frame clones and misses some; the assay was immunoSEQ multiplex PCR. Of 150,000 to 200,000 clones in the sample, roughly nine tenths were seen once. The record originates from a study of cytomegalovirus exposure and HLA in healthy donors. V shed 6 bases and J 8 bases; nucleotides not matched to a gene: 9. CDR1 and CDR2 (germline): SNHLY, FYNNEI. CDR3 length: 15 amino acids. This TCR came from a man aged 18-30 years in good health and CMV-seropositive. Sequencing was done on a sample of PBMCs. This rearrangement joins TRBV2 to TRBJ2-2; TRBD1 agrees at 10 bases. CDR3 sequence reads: CASSADRGRSGELFF. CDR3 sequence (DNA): TGTGCCAGCAGCGCAGACAGGGGGCGATCAGGGGAGCTGTTTTTT. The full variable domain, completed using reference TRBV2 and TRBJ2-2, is EPEVTQTPSHQVTQMGQEVILRCVPISNHLYFYWYRQILGQKVEFLVSFYNNEISEKSEIFDDQFSVERPDGSNFTLKIRSTKLEDSAMYFCASSADRGRSGELFFGEGSRLTVL.